The 5 T cell receptor beta chains below were found in one sample sequenced in a study of blood T cells in healthy people across ages. Primed by a sample-barcoded 5' primer and a J-beta primer mix, a second PCR proceeded for 7 to 11 cycles. TCRdb independently ran MiXCR on the 5' RACE reads; one entry per CDR3 protein. The top ten hold around 23% of the sample, which has 580,000 or so distinct CDR3 sequences, around 48% seen once. The specimen was blood. The receptors were gathered from a man older than 75 in good health.

J is TRBJ2-7 and V is TRBV6-5; perhaps TRBD2 as D (6 bases). The germline V gene encodes CDR1 MNHEY and CDR2 SVGAGI. Trimming cost V 2 bases and J 10 bases, with 18 bases left between them. The CDR3 sequence is 14 residues long. The CDR3 region is CASSYAGQAYGQYF. In DNA form, the CDR3 reads TGTGCCAGCAGTTACGCGGGGCAAGCCTACGGACAGTACTTC.

The table lists this clonotype with many counts. The V gene is TRBV6-5, the J gene TRBJ1-1; 12 bases match TRBD1. There are 18 residues in the CDR3. With 0 bases clipped from V and 4 bases from J, the junction kept 9 bases outside the gene matches. Germline assignment: CDR1 MNHEY and CDR2 SVGAGI. The CDR3 here is CASSYSVPGQGAITEAFF. In nucleotides, the CDR3 is TGTGCCAGCAGTTACTCCGTACCGGGACAGGGGGCCATCACTGAAGCTTTCTTT.

The V call is TRBV7-9, the J call TRBJ2-6; no clear D gene. The length of the CDR3 is 17 residues. Germline lookup yields CDR1 SEHNR and CDR2 FQNEAQ (reference sequence). Trimming took off 1 base at V and 2 bases at J, with 12 bases between the two ends. CDR3: CASSLGGRTAGANVLTF. CDR3 DNA sequence: TGTGCCAGCAGCTTAGGTGGCAGAACCGCTGGGGCCAACGTCCTGACTTTC.

A note on this clonotype: One end of the junction is discordant with germline, which a read error may explain. The V gene is TRBV6-5, the J gene TRBJ2-6, with a possible D match to TRBD2 (6 bases). Germline V gives CDR1 MNHEY, CDR2 SVGAGI. The length of the CDR3 is 15 residues. The CDR3 DNA reads TGTGCCAGCAGTTACGGGGGGTCTGGGGCCAAAGTCCCGACTTTC. It is translated as CASSYGGSGAKVPTF.

V and J are TRBV5-6 and TRBJ2-5; 7 bases fit TRBD1. The CDR3 runs to 15 residues. V was clipped by 4 bases and J by 3 bases; unmatched bases: 9. Germline lookup yields CDR1 SGHDT and CDR2 YYEEEE. The CDR3 is CASSARDSSEETQYF. The CDR3 region has the DNA TGTGCCAGCAGCGCCCGGGACAGTAGCGAAGAGACCCAGTACTTC.